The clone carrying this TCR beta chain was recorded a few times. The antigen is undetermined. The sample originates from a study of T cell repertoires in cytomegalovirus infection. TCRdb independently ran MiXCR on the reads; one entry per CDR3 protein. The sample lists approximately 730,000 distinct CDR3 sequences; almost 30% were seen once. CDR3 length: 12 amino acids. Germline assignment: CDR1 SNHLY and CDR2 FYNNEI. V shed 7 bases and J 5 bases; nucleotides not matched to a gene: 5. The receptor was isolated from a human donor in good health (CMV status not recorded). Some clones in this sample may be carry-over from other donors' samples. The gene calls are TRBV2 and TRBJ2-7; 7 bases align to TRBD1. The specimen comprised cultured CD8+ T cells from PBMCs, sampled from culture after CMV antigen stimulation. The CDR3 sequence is CASKGAPDEQYF. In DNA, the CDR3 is TGTGCCAGCAAGGGGGCCCCAGACGAGCAGTACTTC.